This T cell receptor beta chain was observed in a study of cytomegalovirus exposure and HLA in healthy donors. Study overall: When 398 donors were genotyped, about 80% of them were found to fall in the Caucasian-associated ancestry cluster. Study-wide results and caveats: According to an earlier analysis, most TCR beta V segments yielded productive rearrangements about 87% or about 30% of the time. Rare TCR sequences dominated, though some public TCRs recurred in many donors. Indistinguishability led to the exclusion of some V segments, TRBV6-2 and TRBV6-3 included.

With 60 Vbeta and 13 Jbeta primers, the PCR was carried out. The method was immunoSEQ multiplex PCR; TCRdb's version includes in-frame clones alone and lacks a portion of them. The sample lists approximately 150,000 clones; roughly four fifths were seen once. Germline V CDR1 and CDR2: MNHEY, SVGAGI. The CDR3 runs to 13 residues. V lost 5 bases and J 7 bases, leaving 12 bases between the germline ends. As for this clone: Its cognate antigen is unknown.

The gene calls are TRBV6-5 and TRBJ2-1; D might be TRBD2 (5 bases). Sequencing input: PBMCs. The receptor comes from a man aged 40-50 years in good health and CMV-seronegative. The CDR3 nucleotides are TGTGCCAGCAGTGTCAGTTGGAGGAATGAGCAGTTCTTC. The encoded protein is CASSVSWRNEQFF.